This T cell receptor beta chain was profiled in a study of T cells in Graves' hyperthyroidism and ophthalmopathy. Amplification yielded TCR beta CDR3 regions, with RNA transcripts as the source. The HTBI primer set served for first-round RT-PCR of the TCR CDR3. Via MiXCR, TCRdb re-called the multiplex PCR reads, giving one row per CDR3 protein. In the table there are roughly 300,000 distinct CDR3 sequences, 25% of which are singletons. Germline loops: CDR1 WSHSY, CDR2 SAAADI. This CDR3 has 15 amino acids. The V end lost 2 bases, the J end lost 0 bases, and 11 bases lay between the germline ends. An approximately 10 ml volume of fresh peripheral blood provided the PBMCs.

Sequencing used blood. This clonotype was sampled from a man in his forties with Graves' hyperthyroidism that later progressed to Graves' ophthalmopathy. The chain combines TRBV10-2 with TRBJ2-7, with a tentative D call TRBD2 (6 bases). The CDR3 DNA reads TGCGCCAGCAGTGAGATTAGCGGAAGCTCCTACGAGCAGTACTTC. Its translation: CASSEISGSSYEQYF.